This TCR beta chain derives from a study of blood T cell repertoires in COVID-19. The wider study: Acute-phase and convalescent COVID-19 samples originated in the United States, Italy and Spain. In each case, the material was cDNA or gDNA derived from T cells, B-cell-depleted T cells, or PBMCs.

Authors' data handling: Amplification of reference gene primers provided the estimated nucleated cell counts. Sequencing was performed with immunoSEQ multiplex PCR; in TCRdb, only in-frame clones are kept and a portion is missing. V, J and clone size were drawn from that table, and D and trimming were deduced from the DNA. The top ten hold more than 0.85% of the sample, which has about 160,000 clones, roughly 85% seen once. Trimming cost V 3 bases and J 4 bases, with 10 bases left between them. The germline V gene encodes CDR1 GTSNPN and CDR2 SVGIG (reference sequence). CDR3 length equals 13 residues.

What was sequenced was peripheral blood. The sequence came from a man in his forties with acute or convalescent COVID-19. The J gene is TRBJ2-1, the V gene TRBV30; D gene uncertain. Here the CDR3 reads CAWSPNRYNEQFF. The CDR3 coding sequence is TGTGCCTGGAGCCCTAACCGATACAATGAGCAGTTCTTC.